Detailed here is one T cell receptor (beta chain). The specificity of this receptor is unknown. Per-base qualities were not stored, and no clone one base away is much larger. The sample originates from a study of T cell responses to AZD1222 COVID-19 vaccine (dated by TCRdb to the early 2020s). With regard to the full study: AZD1222 recipients whose second dose came at about 4 weeks and those whose second dose came at about 12 weeks were combined into one group, since spike-specific TCR depth and breadth did not differ between the two schedules. A total of 233 trial participants underwent TCR sequencing, of whom about 210 received two doses of AZD1222 and approximately 25 received two doses of the MenACWY control vaccine. Trial participants were enrolled by age into subgroups of 18-55, 56-69 and 70-plus years, and around 150, 28 and 57 TCR-sequenced participants, respectively, were included in these subgroups. The study at large found these results: The 56-69-year group was small, and its depth increase did not reach significance, likely because of low power. The vaccine-associated CD4 TCRs covered the entire spike protein, and the dominant responses fell in regions 160-218 and 743-854. Epitopes outside the regions mutated in the B.1.351 and B.1.1.7 variants were reportedly recognized by nearly half of the unique spike-specific TCRs. Because no day 14 peak-response samples were available, repertoires were characterized only after the peak T cell response. Only five to seven AZD1222 recipients were SARS-CoV-2 seropositive at baseline, limiting conclusions about previously exposed vaccinees. Spike-specific TCR breadth and depth rose significantly after two AZD1222 doses compared with day 0 and with MenACWY recipients. Participants were mostly white British and included more females than males, and it was suggested by the authors that clonal diversity may have been underestimated.

This specimen's time point label, per the study, means: baseline before first vaccination. Vaccinee samples were obtained from the UK trials COV001 and COV002, which included a single-blind randomized controlled phase 2/3 trial of AZD1222 (ChAdOx1 nCoV-19) in healthy adults. Trial participant PBMC samples were collected at day 0 and day 28 after the second dose for TCRbeta chain sequencing. The CDR3 numbers 12 residues from cysteine through phenylalanine. Only the CDR3 DNA stays, 36 bases, in frame from base 1. Trimming removed 10 bases from V and 8 bases from J; the gene matches leave 7 bases unexplained. The CDR3 regions of human TCRbeta chains were subjected to immunosequencing. On the authors' methods: Repertoire TCRs were checked for matches against a reference library of SARS-CoV-2-specific TCRs that had been generated using the MIRA antigen-specificity platform. Breadth meant the fraction of unique TCRs that were SARS-CoV-2-associated, whereas depth meant the fraction of total T cells that were SARS-CoV-2-associated. Using the MIRA data, each spike-specific TCR was mapped to the spike region that the TCR reacts to and placed in a CD4 or CD8 class. Log10-transformed breadth and depth values were compared by one-way ANOVA with Sidak's multiple comparisons tests. TCRdb obtained this table from immuneACCESS and retained in-frame rearrangements with V and J assigned. These tables miss some clones; where compared with another copy, unresolved V genes account for less than half of the shortfall, and the remainder is unexplained. That table supplies the V and J calls and clone size; D and trimming were determined from the DNA. In this sample the table shows about 85,000 clones, 80% to 90% of which occur a single time. The top ten constitute approximately 8% of the sample.

This clonotype was sampled from an adult in good health. The rearrangement combines TRBV12-3 or TRBV12-4 with TRBJ2-1, and TRBD2 matches 8 of the central bases. The sequenced sample was peripheral blood, obtained on day 0 of AZD1222 vaccination. CDR3 sequence: CATGGGLDEQFF. The nucleotides are TGTGCCACCGGCGGGGGGCTCGATGAGCAGTTCTTC.